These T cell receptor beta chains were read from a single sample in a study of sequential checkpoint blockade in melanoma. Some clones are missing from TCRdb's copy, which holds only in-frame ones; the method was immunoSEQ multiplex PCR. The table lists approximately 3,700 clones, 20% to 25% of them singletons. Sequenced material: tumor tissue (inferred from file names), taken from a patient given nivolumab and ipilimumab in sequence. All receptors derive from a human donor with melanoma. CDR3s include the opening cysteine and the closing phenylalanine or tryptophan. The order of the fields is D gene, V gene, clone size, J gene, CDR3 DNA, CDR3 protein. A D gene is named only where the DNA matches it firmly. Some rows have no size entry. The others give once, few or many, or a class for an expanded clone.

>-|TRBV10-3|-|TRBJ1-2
TGTGCCATCAGTGAGTGGCAGGCCGGGTACTATGGCTACACCTTC
CAISEWQAGYYGYTF
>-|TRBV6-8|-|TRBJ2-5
TGTGCCAGCAGCCAATTCCGACAGAGGGGGTGGGAGACCCAGTACTTC
CASSQFRQRGWETQYF
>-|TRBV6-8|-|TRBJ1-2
TGTGCCAGCAGTTACTCTCGGGTTTTGAGGGGCTACACCTTC
CASSYSRVLRGYTF
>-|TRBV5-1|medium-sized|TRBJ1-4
TGCGCCAGCAGCTTGCGGGGCTCAACTAATGAAAAACTGTTTTTT
CASSLRGSTNEKLFF
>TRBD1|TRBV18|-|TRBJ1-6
TGTGCCAGCTCACCACAGGGGGCTTATTCACCCCTCCACTTT
CASSPQGAYSPLHF
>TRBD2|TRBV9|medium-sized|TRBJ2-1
TGTGCCAGCAGCGTCGGGACTAGCGGTGCCTGGGAGCTTGTCTTC
CASSVGTSGAWELVF
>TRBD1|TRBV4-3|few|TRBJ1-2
TGCGCCAGCAGCCAAGATGAAACAGGGGTCTATGGCTACACCTTC
CASSQDETGVYGYTF
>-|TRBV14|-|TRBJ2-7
TGTGCCAGCAGCCAAGGAAAGGGTACCTACGAGCAGTACTTC
CASSQGKGTYEQYF
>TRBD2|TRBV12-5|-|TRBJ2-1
TGTGCTAGTGGTTTGGGGAGCGGGGGGCCAACCAATGAGCAGTTCTTC
CASGLGSGGPTNEQFF
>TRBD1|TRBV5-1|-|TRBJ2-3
TGCGCCAGCAGCTTGATGTCAGGGGGCTCTGTAGATACGCAGTATTTT
CASSLMSGGSVDTQYF
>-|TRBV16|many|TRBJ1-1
TGTGCCAGCAGCCGTCCAGGACTGAACACTGAAGCTTTCTTT
CASSRPGLNTEAFF